This T cell receptor (beta chain) appears in the sequencing data of a study of T cells in Graves' hyperthyroidism and ophthalmopathy. RNA transcripts served as the template for amplifying TCR beta CDR3 regions. Researchers ran a first-round RT-PCR on the TCR CDR3 using the HTBI primer set. MiXCR, run by TCRdb on the multiplex PCR reads, gives a single entry per CDR3 protein. The profile shows about 480,000 distinct CDR3 sequences, about an eighth of them singletons. Germline V gene data show CDR1 as SQVTM and CDR2 as ANQGSEA. The CDR3 spans 14 residues. Details on this clonotype: Given a much more abundant clone one base away, this may be a read error.

The material sequenced was blood. V usage is TRBV29-1 and J usage is TRBJ2-1; possible D gene TRBD1, 5 bases. The DNA end is more similar to TRBJ2-7, so the J call may be wrong. The sequence came from a woman under 30 with Graves' hyperthyroidism. CDR3 residues: CSVEGGDYYNEQYF. CDR3 coding DNA: TGCAGCGTTGAAGGGGGCGATTACTACAATGAGCAGTACTTC.